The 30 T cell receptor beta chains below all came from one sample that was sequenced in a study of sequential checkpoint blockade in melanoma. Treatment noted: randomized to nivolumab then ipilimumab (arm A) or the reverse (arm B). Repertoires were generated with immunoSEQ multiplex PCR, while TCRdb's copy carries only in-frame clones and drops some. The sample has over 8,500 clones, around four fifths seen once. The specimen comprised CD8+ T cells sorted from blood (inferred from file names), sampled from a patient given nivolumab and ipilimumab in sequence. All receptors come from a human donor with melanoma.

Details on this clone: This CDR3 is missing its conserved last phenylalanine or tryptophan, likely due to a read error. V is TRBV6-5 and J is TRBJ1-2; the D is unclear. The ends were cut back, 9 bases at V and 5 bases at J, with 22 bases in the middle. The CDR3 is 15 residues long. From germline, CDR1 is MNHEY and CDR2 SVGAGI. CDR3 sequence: CASTTSGEGLYGYTL. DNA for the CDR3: TGTGCCAGTACCACATCCGGGGAAGGACTATATGGCTACACCCTC.

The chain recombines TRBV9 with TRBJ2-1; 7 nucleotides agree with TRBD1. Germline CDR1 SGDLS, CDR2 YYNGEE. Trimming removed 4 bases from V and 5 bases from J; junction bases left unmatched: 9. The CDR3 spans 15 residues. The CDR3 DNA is TGTGCCAGCAGCACGGCGACAGGGACCCACAATGAGCAGTTCTTC. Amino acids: CASSTATGTHNEQFF.

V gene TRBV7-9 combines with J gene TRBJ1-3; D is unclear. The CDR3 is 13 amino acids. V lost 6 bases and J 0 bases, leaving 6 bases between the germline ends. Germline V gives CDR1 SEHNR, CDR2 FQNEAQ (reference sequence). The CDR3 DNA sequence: TGTGCCAGCAGGGGCCCCTCTGGAAACACCATATATTTT. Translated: CASRGPSGNTIYF.

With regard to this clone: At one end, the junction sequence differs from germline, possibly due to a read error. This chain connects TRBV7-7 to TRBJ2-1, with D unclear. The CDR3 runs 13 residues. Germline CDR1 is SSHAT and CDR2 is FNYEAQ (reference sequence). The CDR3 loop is CASSYSPAAEQFF. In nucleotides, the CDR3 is TGTGCTAGCAGCTACTCCCCGGCGGCTGAGCAGTTCTTC.

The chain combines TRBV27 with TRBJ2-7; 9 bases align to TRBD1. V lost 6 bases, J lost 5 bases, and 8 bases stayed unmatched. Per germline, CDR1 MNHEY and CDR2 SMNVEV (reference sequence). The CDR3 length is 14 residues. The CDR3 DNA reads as TGTGCCAGCAGCCCCGGGACAGGGACCCACGAGCAGTACTTC. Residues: CASSPGTGTHEQYF.

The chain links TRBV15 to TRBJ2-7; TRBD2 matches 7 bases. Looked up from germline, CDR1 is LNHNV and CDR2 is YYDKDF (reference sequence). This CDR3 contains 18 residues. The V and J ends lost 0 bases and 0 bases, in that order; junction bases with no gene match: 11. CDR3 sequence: CATSRDRLADPTSYEQYF. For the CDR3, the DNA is TGTGCCACCAGCAGAGATCGACTAGCCGACCCTACCTCCTACGAGCAGTACTTC.

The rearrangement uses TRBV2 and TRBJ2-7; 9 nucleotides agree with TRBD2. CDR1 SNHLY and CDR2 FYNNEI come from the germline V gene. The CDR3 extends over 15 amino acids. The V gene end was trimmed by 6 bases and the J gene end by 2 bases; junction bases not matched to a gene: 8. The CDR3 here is CASSPASGVTYEQYF. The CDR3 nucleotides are TGTGCCAGCAGCCCAGCTAGCGGGGTAACCTACGAGCAGTACTTC.

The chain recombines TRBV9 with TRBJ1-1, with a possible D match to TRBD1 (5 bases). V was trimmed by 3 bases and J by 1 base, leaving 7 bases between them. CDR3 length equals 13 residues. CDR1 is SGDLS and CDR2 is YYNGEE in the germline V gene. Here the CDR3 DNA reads TGTGCCAGCAGCGAGACAGCGAACACTGAAGCTTTCTTT. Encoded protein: CASSETANTEAFF.

The CDR3 DNA reads TGTGCCAGCAGCCGTGTCTTTGGGAGGAATGAGCAGTTCTTC. Translating gives CASSRVFGRNEQFF. J is TRBJ2-1 and V is TRBV11-2, with D tentatively TRBD2 (6 bases). Germline-derived CDR1 and CDR2 are SGHAT and FQNNGV. The ends were cut back, 5 bases at V and 7 bases at J, with 15 bases in the middle. The CDR3 runs to 14 residues.

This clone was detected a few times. CDR3 in amino acids: CASSGLAAKGEQFF. The DNA of the CDR3 is TGTGCCAGCAGCGGACTAGCGGCAAAGGGGGAGCAGTTCTTC. The chain couples TRBV2 to TRBJ2-1, with TRBD2 identical over 10 bases. The CDR3 is 14 amino acids. Germline V gene lookup returns CDR1 SNHLY and CDR2 FYNNEI. V was pared by 6 bases and J by 10 bases, with 9 bases of the junction left unmatched.

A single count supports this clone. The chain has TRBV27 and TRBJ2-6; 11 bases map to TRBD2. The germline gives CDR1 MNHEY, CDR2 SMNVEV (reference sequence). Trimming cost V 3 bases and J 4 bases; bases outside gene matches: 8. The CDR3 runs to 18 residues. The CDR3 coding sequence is TGTGCCAGCAGTTTTCAGGCTAGCGGGAGGTCCGGGGCCAACGTCCTGACTTTC. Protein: CASSFQASGRSGANVLTF.

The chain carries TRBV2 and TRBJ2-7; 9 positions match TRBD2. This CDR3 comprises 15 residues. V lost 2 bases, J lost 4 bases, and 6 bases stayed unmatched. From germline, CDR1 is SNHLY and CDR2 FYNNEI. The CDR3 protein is CASSEWREGLYEQYF. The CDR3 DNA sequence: TGTGCCAGCAGTGAATGGCGGGAGGGCCTATACGAGCAGTACTTC.

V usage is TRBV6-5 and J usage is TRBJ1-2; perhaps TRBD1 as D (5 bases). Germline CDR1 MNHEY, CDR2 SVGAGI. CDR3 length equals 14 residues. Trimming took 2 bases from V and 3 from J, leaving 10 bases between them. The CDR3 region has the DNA TGTGCCAGCAGTTACGCGTTCAGGGACTATGGCTACACCTTC. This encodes CASSYAFRDYGYTF.

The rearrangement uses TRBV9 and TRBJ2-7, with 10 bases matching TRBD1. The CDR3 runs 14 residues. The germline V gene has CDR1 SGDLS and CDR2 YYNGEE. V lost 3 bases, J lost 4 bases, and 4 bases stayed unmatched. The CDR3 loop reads CASSAGTGVYEQYF. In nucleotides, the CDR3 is TGTGCCAGCAGCGCCGGGACAGGGGTTTACGAGCAGTACTTC.

The DNA for the CDR3 is TGTGCCAGCAGCCCCGGGAGGGGAGGGGCCAACGTCCTGACTTTC. Encoded protein: CASSPGRGGANVLTF. The chain is built from TRBV13 and TRBJ2-6; 8 bases match TRBD2. CDR1 is PRHDT, CDR2 FYEKMQ, per germline (reference sequence). This CDR3 is 15 amino acids long. Unmatched junction bases numbered 4, after V lost 5 bases and J lost 4 bases.

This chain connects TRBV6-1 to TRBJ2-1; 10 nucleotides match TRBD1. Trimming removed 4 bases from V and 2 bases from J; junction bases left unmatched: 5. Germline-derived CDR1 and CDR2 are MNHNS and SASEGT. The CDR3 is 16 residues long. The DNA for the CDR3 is TGTGCCAGCAGTGTAGGGACAGGGGAAGCCTACAATGAGCAGTTCTTC. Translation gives CASSVGTGEAYNEQFF.

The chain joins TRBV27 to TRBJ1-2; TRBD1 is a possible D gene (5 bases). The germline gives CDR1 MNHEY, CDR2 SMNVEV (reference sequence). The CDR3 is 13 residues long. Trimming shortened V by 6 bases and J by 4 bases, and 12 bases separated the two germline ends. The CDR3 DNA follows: TGTGCCAGCAGCCTCAGGGTTGGCTATGGCTACACCTTC. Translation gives CASSLRVGYGYTF.

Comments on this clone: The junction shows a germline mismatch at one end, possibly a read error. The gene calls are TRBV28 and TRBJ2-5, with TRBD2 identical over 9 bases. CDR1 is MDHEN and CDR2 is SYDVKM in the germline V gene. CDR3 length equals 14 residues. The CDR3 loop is CASSHPSGKEAQYF. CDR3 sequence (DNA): TGTGCCAGCAGTCACCCTAGCGGGAAAGAGGCCCAGTACTTC.

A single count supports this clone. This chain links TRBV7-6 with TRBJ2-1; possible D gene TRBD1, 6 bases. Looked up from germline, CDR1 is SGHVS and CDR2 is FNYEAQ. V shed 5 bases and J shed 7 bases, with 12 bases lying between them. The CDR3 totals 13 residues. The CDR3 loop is CASSVGQSNEQFF. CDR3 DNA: TGTGCCAGCAGCGTAGGACAGTCGAATGAGCAGTTCTTC.

The CDR3 DNA follows: TGTGCCAGTAGTAGGGGGACTAGCGGGACCACAGATACGCAGTATTTT. Translation gives CASSRGTSGTTDTQYF. The chain uses TRBV19 and TRBJ2-3, with 13 bases aligning to TRBD2. The germline gives CDR1 LNHDA, CDR2 SQIVND (reference sequence). The CDR3 has 16 residues. Trimming at V came to 4 bases and at J to 2 bases, leaving 3 bases not matched to a gene.

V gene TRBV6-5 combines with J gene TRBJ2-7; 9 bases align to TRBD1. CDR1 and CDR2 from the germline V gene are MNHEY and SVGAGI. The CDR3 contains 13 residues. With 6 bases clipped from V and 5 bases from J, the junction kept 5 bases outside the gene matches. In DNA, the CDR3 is TGTGCCAGCAGAACCGGGACAGGGAACGAGCAGTACTTC. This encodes CASRTGTGNEQYF.

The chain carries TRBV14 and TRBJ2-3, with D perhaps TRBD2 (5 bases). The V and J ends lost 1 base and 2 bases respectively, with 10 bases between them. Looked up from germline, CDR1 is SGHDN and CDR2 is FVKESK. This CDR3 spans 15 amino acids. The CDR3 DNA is TGTGCCAGCAGCCAAGCCCCCGGGGTCACAGATACGCAGTATTTT. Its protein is CASSQAPGVTDTQYF.

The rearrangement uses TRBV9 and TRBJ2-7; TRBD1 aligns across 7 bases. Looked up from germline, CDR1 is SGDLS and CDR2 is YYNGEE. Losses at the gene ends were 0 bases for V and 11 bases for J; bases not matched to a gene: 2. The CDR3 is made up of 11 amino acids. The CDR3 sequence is CASSVGGGEYF. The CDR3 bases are TGTGCCAGCAGCGTAGGAGGGGGCGAGTACTTC.

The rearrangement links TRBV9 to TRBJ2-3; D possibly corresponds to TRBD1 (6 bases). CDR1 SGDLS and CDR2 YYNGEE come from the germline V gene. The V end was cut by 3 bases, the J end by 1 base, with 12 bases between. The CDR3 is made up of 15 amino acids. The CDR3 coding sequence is TGTGCCAGCAGCGCCAAGGCAGGGGGCACAGATACGCAGTATTTT. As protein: CASSAKAGGTDTQYF.

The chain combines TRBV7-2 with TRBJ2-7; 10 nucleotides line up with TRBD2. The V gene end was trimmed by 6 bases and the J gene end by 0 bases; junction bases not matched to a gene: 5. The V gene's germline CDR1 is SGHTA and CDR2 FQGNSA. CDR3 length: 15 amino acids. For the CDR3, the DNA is TGTGCCAGCAGTCCCGGACTAGCGGCCTCCTACGAGCAGTACTTC. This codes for CASSPGLAASYEQYF.

The chain's CDR3 is CASSVEGVEGDTQYF. CDR3 nucleotides: TGTGCCAGCAGCGTAGAGGGGGTAGAGGGAGATACGCAGTATTTT. The J gene is TRBJ2-3, the V gene TRBV9; D may be TRBD1 (6 bases). Germline V gene data show CDR1 as SGDLS and CDR2 as YYNGEE. This CDR3 is built from 15 residues. Trimming left V 0 bases short and J 5 bases short, with 13 bases between.

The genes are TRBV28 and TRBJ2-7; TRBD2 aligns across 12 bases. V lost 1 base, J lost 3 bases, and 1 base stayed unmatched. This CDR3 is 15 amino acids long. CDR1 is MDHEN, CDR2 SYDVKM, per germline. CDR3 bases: TGTGCCAGCAGTTTATTACTAGCGGGAGGCTACGAGCAGTACTTC. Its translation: CASSLLLAGGYEQYF.

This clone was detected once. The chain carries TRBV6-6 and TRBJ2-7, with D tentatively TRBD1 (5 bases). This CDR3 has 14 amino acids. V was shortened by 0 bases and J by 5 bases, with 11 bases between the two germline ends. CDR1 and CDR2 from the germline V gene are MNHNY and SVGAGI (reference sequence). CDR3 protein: CASSYSMQGHEQYF. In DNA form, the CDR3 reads TGTGCCAGCAGTTACTCCATGCAGGGCCACGAGCAGTACTTC.

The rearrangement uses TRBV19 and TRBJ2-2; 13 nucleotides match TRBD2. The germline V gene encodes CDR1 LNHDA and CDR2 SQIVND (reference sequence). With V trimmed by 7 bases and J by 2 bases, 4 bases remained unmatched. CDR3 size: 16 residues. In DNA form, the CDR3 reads TGTGCCAGTACCGGACTAGCGGGGGTAAACACCGGGGAGCTGTTTTTT. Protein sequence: CASTGLAGVNTGELFF.

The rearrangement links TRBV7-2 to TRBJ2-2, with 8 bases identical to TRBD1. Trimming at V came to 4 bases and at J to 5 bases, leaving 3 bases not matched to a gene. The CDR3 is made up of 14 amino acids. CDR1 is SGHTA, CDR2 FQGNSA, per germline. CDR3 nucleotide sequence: TGTGCCAGCAGCTGCAGGACAGGGACCGGGGAGCTGTTTTTT. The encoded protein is CASSCRTGTGELFF.